These 22 T cell receptor beta chains were sequenced from one sample in a study of cytomegalovirus exposure and HLA in healthy donors. The primer mix had 60 Vbeta and 13 Jbeta primers. This table comes from immunoSEQ multiplex PCR, and its TCRdb copy is limited to in-frame clones, with some not included. The sample holds about 110,000 clones. Material: PBMCs. These receptors all stem from a man younger than 45 in good health and CMV-seronegative.

V usage is TRBV10-2 and J usage is TRBJ1-3; 8 bases fit TRBD1. The germline V gene has CDR1 WSHSY and CDR2 SAAADI. The V segment lost 7 bases and the J segment 0 bases; nucleotides outside the gene matches: 8. The CDR3 extends over 16 amino acids. For the CDR3, the DNA is TGCGCCAGCAATCGGGACAGGCTGAGCTCTGGAAACACCATATATTTT. Residues: CASNRDRLSSGNTIYF.

This rearrangement joins TRBV6-5 to TRBJ2-5; D is undetermined. The CDR3 extends over 13 amino acids. Germline CDR1 and CDR2: MNHEY and SVGAGI. Trimming took off 6 bases at V and 5 bases at J, with 13 bases between the two ends. This chain's CDR3 is CASSPPETETQYF. CDR3 DNA: TGTGCCAGCAGCCCCCCAGAAACGGAGACCCAGTACTTC.

The rearrangement links TRBV5-1 to TRBJ1-3; 7 nucleotides agree with TRBD1. The CDR3 extends over 17 amino acids. The germline gives CDR1 SGHRS, CDR2 YFSETQ. V was pared by 7 bases and J by 4 bases, with 17 bases of the junction left unmatched. The CDR3 DNA sequence: TGCGCCAGCTCTAGGCGCACAGGGGATAAAAGCGGAAACACCATATATTTT. Amino acids: CASSRRTGDKSGNTIYF.

This rearrangement joins TRBV5-1 to TRBJ2-7; no clear D. CDR3 length: 14 residues. Germline assignment: CDR1 SGHRS and CDR2 YFSETQ. Trimming took off 1 base at V and 2 bases at J, with 10 bases between the two ends. This chain's CDR3 is CASSLFVQPYEQYF. In DNA, the CDR3 is TGCGCCAGCAGCTTGTTTGTACAGCCCTACGAGCAGTACTTC.

V is TRBV6-6 and J is TRBJ1-2, with a possible D match to TRBD1 (5 bases). The CDR3 is made up of 13 amino acids. Germline V gene sequence: CDR1 MNHNY, CDR2 SVGAGI (reference sequence). The germline V and J ends were trimmed by 9 bases and 4 bases, with 15 bases remaining between them. The CDR3 here is CASHDSSFYGYTF. CDR3 nucleotide sequence: TGTGCCAGTCATGACAGTTCTTTCTATGGCTACACCTTC.

As to this clone: This sample includes further DNA sequences coding for the same CDR3. The chain has TRBV29-1 and TRBJ2-3; TRBD1 matches at 10 bases. The CDR3 covers 17 residues. Trimming removed 4 bases from V and 3 bases from J; junction bases left unmatched: 13. Germline V gives CDR1 SQVTM, CDR2 ANQGSEA. The CDR3 protein is CSVAGTGDHLGTDTQYF. The CDR3 DNA reads as TGCAGCGTTGCAGGGACAGGGGACCACCTGGGAACAGATACGCAGTATTTT.

The rearrangement links TRBV7-2 to TRBJ2-6, with D perhaps matching TRBD2 (7 bases). The V end was cut by 5 bases, the J end by 0 bases, with 11 bases between. Germline V lookup: CDR1 SGHTA, CDR2 FQGNSA. The CDR3 has 16 amino acids. DNA of the CDR3: TGTGCCAGCAGCCAGAGGGGGGGCTCTGGGGCCAACGTCCTGACTTTC. Translated, it gives CASSQRGGSGANVLTF.

The gene calls are TRBV7-2 and TRBJ1-1; perhaps TRBD1 as D (5 bases). The CDR3 totals 14 residues. The V and J ends lost 3 bases and 5 bases respectively, with 13 bases between them. Germline CDR1 SGHTA, CDR2 FQGNSA. The CDR3, as DNA: TGTGCCAGCAGCTTGGCCGCAGGGAAGACTGAAGCTTTCTTT. Translated, it gives CASSLAAGKTEAFF.

CDR3 DNA sequence: TGTGCCAGCACGGGGACAGCGTATAATTCACCCCTCCACTTT. Its translation: CASTGTAYNSPLHF. This sequence joins TRBV25-1 and TRBJ1-6, with 7 bases matching TRBD1. The CDR3 contains 14 residues. Trimming took 7 bases from V and 4 from J; bases not matched to a gene: 4. Germline CDR1 MGHDK, CDR2 SYGVNS.

The CDR3 protein is CASSLVGGISYGYTF. CDR3 bases: TGTGCCAGCAGTTTGGTCGGAGGGATAAGCTATGGCTACACCTTC. The chain recombines TRBV28 with TRBJ1-2; D is undetermined. This CDR3 has 15 amino acids. V was cut by 3 bases and J by 4 bases, with 15 bases left in between. CDR1 and CDR2 (germline): MDHEN, SYDVKM.

The chain carries TRBV27 and TRBJ2-2; D perhaps matches TRBD2 (5 bases). CDR1 and CDR2 (germline): MNHEY, SMNVEV (reference sequence). This CDR3 has 16 amino acids. Trimming shortened V by 5 bases and J by 3 bases, and 16 bases separated the two germline ends. The CDR3 DNA sequence: TGTGCCAGCAGTAGGCCGGGAACCAAGGACACCGGGGAGCTGTTTTTT. Residues: CASSRPGTKDTGELFF.

The CDR3 loop is CASSLSSNSPLHF. In DNA, the CDR3 is TGTGCCAGCAGTTTATCGAGTAATTCACCCCTCCACTTT. This chain links TRBV27 with TRBJ1-6; D gene uncertain. The V end was cut by 0 bases, the J end by 6 bases, with 3 bases between. The CDR3 contains 13 residues. The germline CDR1 and CDR2 sequences are MNHEY and SMNVEV (reference sequence).

The chain is built from TRBV6-5 and TRBJ1-1, with D possibly being TRBD1 (6 bases). CDR3 length: 14 residues. Trimming cost V 5 bases and J 0 bases, with 10 bases left between them. From germline, CDR1 is MNHEY and CDR2 SVGAGI. The CDR3 DNA sequence: TGTGCCAGCAGTCTCACAGGGATGAACACTGAAGCTTTCTTT. Amino acids: CASSLTGMNTEAFF.

The chain links TRBV9 to TRBJ1-2; possible D gene TRBD1, 5 bases. The CDR3 extends over 13 amino acids. The V end lost 3 bases, the J end lost 4 bases, and 10 bases lay between the germline ends. The germline CDR1 and CDR2 sequences are SGDLS and YYNGEE. CDR3 sequence reads: CASSDGGSYGYTF. CDR3 in DNA: TGTGCCAGCAGCGACGGGGGGAGCTATGGCTACACCTTC. The full variable domain, rest sourced from reference TRBV9 and TRBJ1-2, is DSGVTQTPKHLITATGQRVTLRCSPRSGDLSVYWYQQSLDQGLQFLIQYYNGEERAKGNILERFSAQQFPDLHSELNLSSLELGDSALYFCASSDGGSYGYTFGSGTRLTVV.

The chain employs TRBV5-1 and TRBJ2-2; no firm D call. Deletions cut 4 bases from V and 2 bases from J, with 9 bases between. The CDR3 is 14 amino acids. CDR1 and CDR2 (germline): SGHRS, YFSETQ. The CDR3 nucleotides read TGCGCCAGCAGCCCAACAGATAACACCGGGGAGCTGTTTTTT. Translated, it gives CASSPTDNTGELFF. Complete variable domain (other parts from reference TRBV5-1 and TRBJ2-2): KAGVTQTPRYLIKTRGQQVTLSCSPISGHRSVSWYQQTPGQGLQFLFEYFSETQRNKGNFPGRFSGRQFSNSRSEMNVSTLELGDSALYLCASSPTDNTGELFFGEGSRLTVL.

The chain has TRBV11-2 and TRBJ2-3; the D gene is possibly TRBD2 (7 bases). The V gene's germline CDR1 is SGHAT and CDR2 FQNNGV. The CDR3 is 16 residues long. The V end lost 3 bases, the J end lost 0 bases, and 13 bases lay between the germline ends. This CDR3 is CASSFPAGASTDTQYF. The CDR3 DNA follows: TGTGCCAGCAGCTTTCCCGCGGGGGCTAGCACAGATACGCAGTATTTT.

V usage is TRBV20-1 and J usage is TRBJ2-5; D gene ambiguous. CDR1 is DFQATT, CDR2 SNEGSKA, per germline (reference sequence). This CDR3 contains 11 residues. Deletions cut 2 bases from V and 2 bases from J, with 3 bases between. CDR3 DNA sequence: TGCAGTGCTAGACAGCAAGAGACCCAGTACTTC. Protein sequence: CSARQQETQYF.

The V gene is TRBV19, the J gene TRBJ1-2, with 7 bases lining up with TRBD1. In germline, CDR1 is LNHDA, CDR2 SQIVND (reference sequence). This CDR3 has 13 residues. V was pared by 4 bases and J by 3 bases, with 2 bases of the junction left unmatched. The CDR3 protein is CASSTGQYYGYTF. The DNA of the CDR3 is TGTGCCAGTAGTACGGGACAGTACTATGGCTACACCTTC.

The V and J genes are TRBV18 and TRBJ2-4, with 7 bases aligning to TRBD1. The CDR3 has 14 residues. J was trimmed by 10 bases and V by 10 bases; bases with no gene match: 16. Germline V gene lookup returns CDR1 KGHSH and CDR2 LQKENI. The CDR3 coding sequence is TGTGCCACCGGGTCCCAGGACAGGCCTTTAATTCAGTACTTC. Its protein product is CATGSQDRPLIQYF.

The chain links TRBV9 to TRBJ1-4; D might be TRBD1 (5 bases). V lost 0 bases and J lost 3, with 9 bases in between. The germline V gene has CDR1 SGDLS and CDR2 YYNGEE. The CDR3 runs 15 residues. The CDR3 bases are TGTGCCAGCAGCGTAGAGGGGAGGCCTAATGAAAAACTGTTTTTT. Encoded protein: CASSVEGRPNEKLFF. The full variable domain, its missing parts supplied by reference TRBV9 and TRBJ1-4, is DSGVTQTPKHLITATGQRVTLRCSPRSGDLSVYWYQQSLDQGLQFLIQYYNGEERAKGNILERFSAQQFPDLHSELNLSSLELGDSALYFCASSVEGRPNEKLFFGSGTQLSVL.

The chain links TRBV7-2 to TRBJ2-7, with 14 bases aligning to TRBD2. The germline gives CDR1 SGHTA, CDR2 FQGNSA. The V and J ends lost 5 bases and 5 bases, in that order; junction bases with no gene match: 14. The CDR3 has 18 residues. The CDR3 reads CASSRTSGGTKRGHEQYF. Here the CDR3 DNA reads TGTGCCAGCAGCCGGACTAGCGGGGGGACCAAACGCGGCCACGAGCAGTACTTC.

The chain recombines TRBV14 with TRBJ1-1, with 8 bases aligning to TRBD1. V shed 6 bases and J 3 bases; nucleotides not matched to a gene: 3. This CDR3 contains 13 residues. Germline CDR1 is SGHDN and CDR2 is FVKESK. The CDR3 DNA sequence: TGTGCCAGCAGTAGGACAGGGTACACTGAAGCTTTCTTT. This gives the protein CASSRTGYTEAFF.